These 3 T cell receptor beta chains were all obtained from the same sample, sequenced in a study of blood T cell repertoires in COVID-19. Only in-frame clones appear in the TCRdb table, and some are missing; sequencing was by immunoSEQ multiplex PCR. This sample carries about 140,000 clones, 75% to 80% of them seen once, and the ten largest clones take 2.5% to 3%. Sequencing was done on a sample of PBMCs or T cells enriched from blood (not recorded which). The receptors come from a woman in her fifties or sixties who had recovered from COVID-19.

The rearrangement links TRBV7-6 to TRBJ1-3; D is perhaps TRBD1 (6 bases). The V end was cut by 2 bases, the J end by 4 bases, with 15 bases between. CDR3 length: 16 residues. The germline CDR1 and CDR2 sequences are SGHVS and FNYEAQ. CDR3 nucleotide sequence: TGTGCCAGCAGCTTAAGACAGGCCGTGGGGGGAAACACCATATATTTT. Its translation: CASSLRQAVGGNTIYF. The complete variable domain, with remaining parts taken from reference TRBV7-6 and TRBJ1-3, reads GAGVSQSPRYKVTKRGQDVALRCDPISGHVSLYWYRQALGQGPEFLTYFNYEAQQDKSGLPNDRFSAERPEGSISTLTIQRTEQRDSAMYRCASSLRQAVGGNTIYFGEGSWLTVV.

This clone was observed a single time. V is TRBV2 and J is TRBJ1-1; 11 bases map to TRBD1. Germline CDR1 is SNHLY and CDR2 is FYNNEI. CDR3 size: 14 residues. Trimming cost V 9 bases and J 5 bases; bases outside gene matches: 8. DNA of the CDR3: TGTGCCAGACGGACAGGGGGCTTGGAGACTGAAGCTTTCTTT. Amino acid sequence: CARRTGGLETEAFF.

This chain uses TRBV7-9 with TRBJ2-5, with no clear D. The length of the CDR3 is 16 residues. Germline assignment: CDR1 SEHNR and CDR2 FQNEAQ (reference sequence). V was clipped by 3 bases and J by 0 bases, with 14 bases between them. CDR3 nucleotide sequence: TGTGCCAGCAGCTTTGGCACAGTTACGTACCAAGAGACCCAGTACTTC. Protein: CASSFGTVTYQETQYF.